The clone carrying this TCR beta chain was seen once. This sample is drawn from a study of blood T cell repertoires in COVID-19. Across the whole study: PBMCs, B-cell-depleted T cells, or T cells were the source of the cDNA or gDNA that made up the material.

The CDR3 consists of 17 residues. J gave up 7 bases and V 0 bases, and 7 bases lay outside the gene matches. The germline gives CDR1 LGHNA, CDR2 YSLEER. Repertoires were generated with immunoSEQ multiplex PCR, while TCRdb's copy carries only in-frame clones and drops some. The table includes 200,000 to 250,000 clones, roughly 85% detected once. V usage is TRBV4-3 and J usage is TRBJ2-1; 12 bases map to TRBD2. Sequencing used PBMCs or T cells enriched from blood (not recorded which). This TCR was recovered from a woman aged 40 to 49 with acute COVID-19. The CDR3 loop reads CASSQDGTSGSRNEQFF. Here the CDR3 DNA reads TGCGCCAGCAGCCAAGATGGGACTAGCGGGTCGAGAAATGAGCAGTTCTTC.